The T cell receptor (beta chain) under discussion was sequenced for a study of response to subunit inactivated influenza vaccine. General observations from the study: Authors proposed each seasonal influenza vaccination draws in few new T cells.

As concerns this clonotype: Its antigen remains unidentified.

TCRdb passed the RT-PCR reads through MiXCR, listing each CDR3 protein once. In the table there are about half a million distinct CDR3 sequences, roughly 9.7% of which are singletons. V shed 8 bases and J 8 bases; nucleotides not matched to a gene: 5. The CDR3 is 12 residues long. The input for sequencing was PBMCs from blood, taken roughly 46 days after vaccination. The clonotype was recovered from a man in his fifties or sixties who received an inactivated influenza vaccine. J is TRBJ1-4 and V is TRBV12-3 or TRBV12-4; 7 bases are shared with TRBD1. This chain's CDR3 is CASQGVGEKLFF. The CDR3 DNA is TGTGCCAGCCAGGGGGTTGGGGAAAAACTGTTTTTT.